The source of this TCR beta chain is a study of blood T cell repertoires in COVID-19. Across the study: Sample material is recorded as cDNA or gDNA derived from T cells, B-cell-depleted T cells, or PBMCs.

This table comes from immunoSEQ multiplex PCR, and its TCRdb copy is limited to in-frame clones, with some not included. The table lists about 80,000 clones, around 77% of them singletons. Germline values: CDR1 SGHAT, CDR2 FQNNGV. Trimming cost V 5 bases and J 7 bases; bases outside gene matches: 5. The CDR3 has 13 residues. This TCR was sampled from a man between 65 and 80 years old with active or convalescent COVID-19. The chain recombines TRBV11-2 with TRBJ2-1, with 7 bases matching TRBD1. The sample comprised peripheral blood. CDR3 coding DNA: TGTGCCAGCAGCCCCGACAGGGTGAATGAGCAGTTCTTC. It specifies CASSPDRVNEQFF.